This T cell receptor beta chain was observed in a study of Graves' ophthalmopathy and Graves' hyperthyroidism. Amplification targeted the TCR beta CDR3 regions, with RNA transcripts as the source material. An opening RT-PCR round employed HTBI primers and preceded a second-round multiplex PCR. TCRdb processed the multiplex PCR reads anew with MiXCR; each CDR3 protein has one entry. The sample lists roughly 380,000 distinct CDR3 sequences; 15% were seen once. This clonotype was seen at least ten times. The CDR3 totals 14 residues. V lost 5 bases to trimming and J lost 6 bases; unmatched junction nucleotides: 9.

The chain carries TRBV12-3 or TRBV12-4 and TRBJ2-7; 8 bases agree with TRBD1. The sample consisted of peripheral blood. The origin of this receptor is a woman younger than 35 with stable Graves' hyperthyroidism. CDR3 region: CASSRDRTIGEQYF. The CDR3 DNA is TGTGCCAGCAGTCGGGACAGGACCATAGGCGAGCAGTACTTC.